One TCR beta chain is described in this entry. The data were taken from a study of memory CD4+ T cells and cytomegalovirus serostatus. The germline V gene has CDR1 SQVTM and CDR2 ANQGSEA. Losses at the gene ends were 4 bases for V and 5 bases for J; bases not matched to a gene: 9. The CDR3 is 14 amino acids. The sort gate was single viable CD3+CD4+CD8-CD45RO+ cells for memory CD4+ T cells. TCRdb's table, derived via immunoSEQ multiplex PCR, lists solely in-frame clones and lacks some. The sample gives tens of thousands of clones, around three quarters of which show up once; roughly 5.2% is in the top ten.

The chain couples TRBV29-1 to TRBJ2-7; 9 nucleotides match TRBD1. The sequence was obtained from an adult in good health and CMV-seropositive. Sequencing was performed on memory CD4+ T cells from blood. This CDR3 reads CSVGFGTGYDEQYF. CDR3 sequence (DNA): TGCAGCGTTGGCTTCGGGACAGGGTATGACGAGCAGTACTTC.